This T cell receptor beta chain was profiled in a study of T cell repertoires in cytomegalovirus infection. Study overall: In public TCR beta signatures, there were indications of both CMV infection and matching HLA type.

The CDR3 runs to 13 residues. Germline assignment: CDR1 SGHTA and CDR2 FQGNSA. V was cut by 2 bases and J by 5 bases, with 10 bases left in between. This clonotype was seen many times. Its antigen is still unknown. Findings and caveats of the study: Ex vivo responses were dominated by HLA-C-restricted CMV-specific TCR beta clonotypes.

TCRdb re-called the reads through MiXCR, storing one row per CDR3 protein. Here the sample spans 270,000 or so distinct CDR3 sequences, around 15% being singletons. This TCR was sampled from a human donor in good health (CMV status not recorded). Some clones in this sample may be carry-over from other donors' samples. Material: CD8+ T cells from PBMCs. The chain combines TRBV7-2 with TRBJ2-7; D possibly corresponds to TRBD1 (5 bases). The CDR3 DNA is TGTGCCAGCAGCTTAACAGGCTTCAACGAGCAGTACTTC. Encoded protein: CASSLTGFNEQYF.